This is a list of T cell receptor beta chains from one sample in a study of shared clonotypes between healthy human individuals. Sequencing used immunoSEQ multiplex PCR; TCRdb keeps in-frame clones, though not all of them. The sample holds about 2 million clones; just under 95% are singletons and the top ten take 0.9% to 1.3%. The sample was naive CD8+ T cells sorted from blood. The receptors were sampled from a young man in good health. The conserved cysteine and the conserved F or W are not part of the CDR3 here. Each record gives: CDR3 protein, J gene, V gene, CDR3 length.

ASSLAGAGTEAF | TRBJ1-1 | TRBV27 | 12
ASSQGAQGPTGELF | TRBJ2-2 | TRBV4-1 | 14
ASSPGRYNSPLH | TRBJ1-6 | TRBV7-9 | 12
ASSLWQENQETQY | TRBJ2-5 | TRBV28 | 13
ASSQARDRGNTEAF | TRBJ1-1 | TRBV4-1 | 14
ASSTALGELF | TRBJ2-2 | TRBV5-8 | 10
ASSRVGMGNQPQH | TRBJ1-5 | TRBV5-8 | 13
ASSYGPLV | TRBJ2-1 | TRBV6-6 | 8
ASSLGTLTEAF | TRBJ1-1 | TRBV10-2 | 11
ASSLTARLAGGPDEQY | TRBJ2-7 | TRBV5-1 | 16